Each of the 18 T cell receptor beta chains below was sequenced from the same sample in a study of OX40 agonist ivuxolimab in advanced cancers. Method: immunoSEQ multiplex PCR; TCRdb's copy keeps in-frame clones and lacks some. The sample records some 9,200 clones, more than 80% being singletons. Sequencing was performed on CD4+ or CD8+ T cells sorted from blood, taken in a trial of the OX40 agonist ivuxolimab. The origin of the receptors is an adult with an advanced solid tumor such as melanoma, head and neck, liver or kidney cancer.

The chain uses TRBV6-4 and TRBJ1-4; D remains unclear. The V and J ends lost 6 bases and 10 bases respectively, with 6 bases between them. Per germline, CDR1 MRHNA and CDR2 SNTAGT. The CDR3 length is 10 residues. The CDR3 region has the DNA TGTGCCAGCAGGCGGGGAAAACTGTTTTTT. Translating it yields CASRRGKLFF.

The chain carries TRBV2 and TRBJ1-4, with a possible D match to TRBD1 (5 bases). Germline V gene lookup returns CDR1 SNHLY and CDR2 FYNNEI. V gave up 3 bases and J gave up 8 bases, with 13 bases separating them. The CDR3 totals 14 residues. DNA for the CDR3: TGTGCCAGCAGTGAGACAGTCCCGCAGGAAAAACTGTTTTTT. This encodes CASSETVPQEKLFF.

CDR3 protein: CASSRSRANLETQYF. The CDR3 nucleotides read TGTGCCAGCAGCAGGTCGAGAGCAAATTTGGAGACCCAGTACTTC. This rearrangement joins TRBV7-8 to TRBJ2-5; D unclear. Per germline, CDR1 SGHVS and CDR2 FQNEAQ. V lost 5 bases and J lost 5, with 18 bases in between. This CDR3 is built from 15 residues. The full variable domain, rest sourced from reference TRBV7-8 and TRBJ2-5, is GAGVSQSPRYKVAKRGQDVALRCDPISGHVSLFWYQQALGQGPEFLTYFQNEAQLDKSGLPSDRFFAERPEGSVSTLKIQRTQQEDSAVYLCASSRSRANLETQYFGPGTRLLVL.

This chain uses TRBV14 with TRBJ1-1; D unclear. Between the trimmed V and J ends, which lost 2 bases and 5 bases, there was a span of 3 bases. This CDR3 has 11 residues. The germline V gene has CDR1 SGHDN and CDR2 FVKESK. The CDR3 protein is CASSQTTEAFF. CDR3 nucleotides: TGTGCCAGCAGCCAAACGACTGAAGCTTTCTTT.

The chain recombines TRBV2 with TRBJ1-5; D perhaps matches TRBD1 (6 bases). V was pared by 6 bases and J by 1 base, with 13 bases between. This CDR3 has 15 residues. Germline lookup yields CDR1 SNHLY and CDR2 FYNNEI. CDR3 bases: TGTGCCAGCAGGGGGGGGGCTCAAAGCAATCAGCCCCAGCATTTT. Its protein product is CASRGGAQSNQPQHF.

The chain carries TRBV2 and TRBJ2-7, with a tentative D call TRBD1 (6 bases). The CDR3 runs to 13 residues. Germline V gene lookup returns CDR1 SNHLY and CDR2 FYNNEI. V was clipped by 1 base and J by 6 bases, with 10 bases between them. The CDR3 DNA reads TGTGCCAGCAGTGAAGACAGGGAAGTCGAGCAGTACTTC. The encoded protein is CASSEDREVEQYF.

The chain is built from TRBV9 and TRBJ2-7; TRBD2 is a possible D gene (5 bases). Germline V gene sequence: CDR1 SGDLS, CDR2 YYNGEE. This CDR3 has 12 residues. With 0 bases removed from V and 7 bases from J, the gap between germline ends came to 8 bases. This CDR3 is CASSVGRGEQYF. Here the CDR3 DNA reads TGTGCCAGCAGCGTAGGCAGAGGGGAGCAGTACTTC.

This clone came up once. CDR3 in amino acids: CASRRLNTEAFF. CDR3 nucleotide sequence: TGTGCCAGCAGGAGGCTTAACACTGAAGCTTTCTTT. This chain links TRBV6-5 with TRBJ1-1; the D is unclear. CDR3 size: 12 residues. Germline lookup yields CDR1 MNHEY and CDR2 SVGAGI. The V end was cut by 6 bases, the J end by 2 bases, with 7 bases between.

The CDR3 here is CAISDRDSEAFF. Written as DNA, the CDR3 is TGTGCCATCAGTGACCGGGACAGTGAAGCTTTCTTT. The V call is TRBV10-3, the J call TRBJ1-1; 7 bases agree with TRBD1. The ends lost 3 bases at V and 7 bases at J; junction bases unmatched: 2. The germline CDR1 and CDR2 sequences are ENHRY and SYGVKD. The CDR3 loop spans 12 amino acids.

The V gene is TRBV11-2, the J gene TRBJ1-2; no definite D call. There are 14 residues in the CDR3. V was clipped by 1 base and J by 4 bases, with 10 bases between them. Germline assignment: CDR1 SGHAT and CDR2 FQNNGV. The CDR3: CASSLGAVAYGYTF. In DNA, the CDR3 is TGTGCCAGCAGCTTAGGCGCGGTCGCCTATGGCTACACCTTC.

This chain connects TRBV6-1 to TRBJ2-1; D call uncertain. CDR1 is MNHNS, CDR2 SASEGT, per germline. CDR3 length equals 12 residues. V dropped 8 bases and J dropped 2 bases, with 7 bases sitting between them. CDR3 DNA: TGTGCCAGCGGGTTTGCCTACAATGAGCAGTTCTTC. This sequence encodes CASGFAYNEQFF.

The V call is TRBV18, the J call TRBJ2-2, with D maybe TRBD1 (5 bases). The V and J ends lost 3 bases and 4 bases respectively, with 12 bases between them. CDR3 length: 15 residues. CDR1 is KGHSH and CDR2 is LQKENI in the germline V gene. DNA of the CDR3: TGTGCCAGCTCACCGGACAACTCGGGCACCGGGGAGCTGTTTTTT. Translated, it gives CASSPDNSGTGELFF.

The rearrangement links TRBV7-9 to TRBJ2-5; possibly TRBD2 for D (7 bases). V was shortened by 5 bases and J by 4 bases, with 14 bases between the two germline ends. Germline values: CDR1 SEHNR, CDR2 FQNEAQ (reference sequence). The CDR3 totals 14 residues. DNA of the CDR3: TGTGCCAGCAGCCGGTCGGGGGGCAGAGAGACCCAGTACTTC. Protein sequence: CASSRSGGRETQYF.

The chain combines TRBV4-2 with TRBJ2-4; 9 nucleotides agree with TRBD2. Germline V gene data show CDR1 as LGHNA and CDR2 as YNFKEQ. CDR3 size: 18 residues. V was clipped by 3 bases and J by 8 bases; unmatched bases: 17. CDR3 residues: CASSQGGLAGSGGDIQYF. The CDR3 bases are TGTGCCAGCAGCCAGGGGGGACTAGCCGGGAGTGGAGGAGACATTCAGTACTTC.

CDR3 sequence: CASSLGFTSGNNEQFF. CDR3 nucleotide sequence: TGTGCCAGCAGCTTAGGATTTACTAGCGGAAACAATGAGCAGTTCTTC. This chain connects TRBV7-9 to TRBJ2-1, with TRBD2 matching over 8 bases. The trim removed 1 base at V and 5 bases at J, leaving 7 bases unmatched. CDR1 SEHNR and CDR2 FQNEAQ come from the germline V gene (reference sequence). The CDR3 contains 16 residues.

The chain links TRBV6-9 to TRBJ2-5, with D possibly matching TRBD1 (5 bases). Germline V CDR1 and CDR2: MNHGY, SVAAGI. The CDR3 is made up of 14 amino acids. V lost 6 bases and J lost 4, with 15 bases in between. The CDR3 here is CASSFRGPAETQYF. Written as DNA, the CDR3 is TGTGCCAGCAGCTTTAGGGGTCCAGCAGAGACCCAGTACTTC.

This clone was observed a few times. This chain connects TRBV4-2 to TRBJ1-1; D possibly corresponds to TRBD1 (5 bases). CDR3 length: 14 residues. Germline-derived CDR1 and CDR2 are LGHNA and YNFKEQ. V shed 0 bases and J shed 4 bases, with 9 bases lying between them. The CDR3 loop reads CASSQDQRGTEAFF. In DNA form, the CDR3 reads TGTGCCAGCAGCCAAGATCAAAGGGGCACTGAAGCTTTCTTT.

The V call is TRBV27, the J call TRBJ2-7; 9 nucleotides agree with TRBD2. Germline CDR1 MNHEY, CDR2 SMNVEV (reference sequence). V shed 5 bases and J 0 bases; nucleotides not matched to a gene: 14. The CDR3 contains 18 residues. The CDR3 DNA reads TGTGCCAGCAGTCCTCCACGGGCGAGACTAGCGGACTCCTACGAGCAGTACTTC. Translation gives CASSPPRARLADSYEQYF.